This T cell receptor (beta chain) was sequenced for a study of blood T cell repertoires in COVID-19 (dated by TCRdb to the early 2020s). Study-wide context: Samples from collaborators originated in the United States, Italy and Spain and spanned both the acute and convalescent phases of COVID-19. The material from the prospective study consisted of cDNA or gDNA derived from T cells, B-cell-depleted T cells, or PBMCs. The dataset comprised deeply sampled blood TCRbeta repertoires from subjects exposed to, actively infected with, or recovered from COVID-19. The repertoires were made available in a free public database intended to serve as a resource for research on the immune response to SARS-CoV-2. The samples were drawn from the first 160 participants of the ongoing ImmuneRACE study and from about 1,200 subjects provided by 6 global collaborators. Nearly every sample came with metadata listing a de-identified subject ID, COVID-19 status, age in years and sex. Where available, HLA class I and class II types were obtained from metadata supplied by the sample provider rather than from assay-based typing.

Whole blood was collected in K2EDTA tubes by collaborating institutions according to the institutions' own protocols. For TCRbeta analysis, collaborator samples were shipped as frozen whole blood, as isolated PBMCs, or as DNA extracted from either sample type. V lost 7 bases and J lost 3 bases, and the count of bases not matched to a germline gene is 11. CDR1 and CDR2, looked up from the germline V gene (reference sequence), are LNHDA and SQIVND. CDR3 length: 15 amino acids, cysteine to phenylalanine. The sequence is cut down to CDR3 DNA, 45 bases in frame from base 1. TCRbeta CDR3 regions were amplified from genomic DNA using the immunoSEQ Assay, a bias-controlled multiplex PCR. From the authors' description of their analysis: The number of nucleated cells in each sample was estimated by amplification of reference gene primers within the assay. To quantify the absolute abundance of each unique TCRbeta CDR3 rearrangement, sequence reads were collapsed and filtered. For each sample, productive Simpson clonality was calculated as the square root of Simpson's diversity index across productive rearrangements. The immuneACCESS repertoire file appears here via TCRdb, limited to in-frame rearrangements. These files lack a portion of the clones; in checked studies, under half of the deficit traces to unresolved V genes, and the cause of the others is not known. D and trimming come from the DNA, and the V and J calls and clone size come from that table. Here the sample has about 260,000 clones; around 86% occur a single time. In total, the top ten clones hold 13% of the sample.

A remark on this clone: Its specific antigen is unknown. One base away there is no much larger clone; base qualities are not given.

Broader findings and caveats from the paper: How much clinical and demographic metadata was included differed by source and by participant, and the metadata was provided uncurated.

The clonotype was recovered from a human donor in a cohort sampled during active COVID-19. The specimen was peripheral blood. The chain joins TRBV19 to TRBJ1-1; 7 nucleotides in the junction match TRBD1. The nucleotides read TGTGCCAGTAAAGGTTTGGGACAGCAGCACACTGAAGCTTTCTTT. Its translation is CASKGLGQQHTEAFF.